This T cell receptor (beta chain) derives from a study of T-cell memory formation after mild COVID-19. TCRdb re-called the 5' RACE reads with MiXCR, one entry per CDR3 protein. The table includes more than 150,000 distinct CDR3 sequences, approximately 17% detected once. This clonotype was seen once. The antigen is undetermined. Overall study results and limits: Within pre-infection memory, some responding clones were found, suggesting cross-reactive memory joined. Contracting clones localized mainly to CM and EM when CD4+ and mainly to EMRA when CD8+. Clones that got smaller from day 15 to 85 had even CD4/CD8, while clones growing later tipped toward CD4+. Nothing showed for sure that second-wave clones peaking on day 37 were SARS-CoV-2 specific.

V shed 5 bases, J shed 1 base, and the junction held 7 bases outside the gene matches. The CDR3 runs to 16 residues. Germline CDR1 is SEHNR and CDR2 is FQNEAQ (reference sequence). The chain carries TRBV7-9 and TRBJ2-2, with 7 nucleotides matching TRBD1. The source is a man younger than 30 who had mild COVID-19 (a few samples of this study predate the infection). Cell type and time point are not known. The sample comprised PBMCs or a T cell subset sorted from them (not recorded which). The chain's CDR3 is CASSPLRTGNTGELFF. CDR3 in DNA: TGTGCCAGCAGCCCCCTCCGGACAGGGAACACCGGGGAGCTGTTTTTT. Based on the CDR3 plus reference TRBV7-9 and TRBJ2-2, the full variable domain is DTGVSQNPRHKITKRGQNVTFRCDPISEHNRLYWYRQTLGQGPEFLTYFQNEAQLEKSRLLSDRFSAERPKGSFSTLEIQRTEQGDSAMYLCASSPLRTGNTGELFFGEGSRLTVL.